The 28 T cell receptor beta chains given below trace back to one sample, sequenced in a study of cytomegalovirus exposure and HLA in healthy donors. The PCR had 60 Vbeta and 13 Jbeta primers. Profiled with immunoSEQ multiplex PCR; TCRdb holds only in-frame clones, not every one. The sample includes approximately 100,000 clones, 75% to 85% seen only once; the top ten take 9.5% to 12%. What was sequenced was PBMCs. These receptor sequences come from a young man in good health and CMV-seropositive.

The chain is built from TRBV5-1 and TRBJ2-1; D possibly corresponds to TRBD2 (5 bases). The CDR3 runs to 15 residues. Between the trimmed V and J ends, which lost 4 bases and 4 bases, there was a span of 15 bases. Germline V CDR1 and CDR2: SGHRS, YFSETQ. CDR3 sequence: CASSPDRGSYNEQFF. The CDR3 nucleotides are TGCGCCAGCAGCCCAGACCGGGGATCTTACAATGAGCAGTTCTTC.

The chain has TRBV5-6 and TRBJ2-1; possible D gene TRBD2, 6 bases. V lost 5 bases and J lost 5, with 17 bases in between. The germline gives CDR1 SGHDT, CDR2 YYEEEE. This CDR3 is 15 amino acids long. In DNA form, the CDR3 reads TGTGCCAGCAGTCAGAGTCGGGAGTCCCACAATGAGCAGTTCTTC. Protein product: CASSQSRESHNEQFF.

The chain joins TRBV7-3 to TRBJ2-7; D might be TRBD1 (6 bases). The CDR3 sequence is 14 residues long. Deletions cut 2 bases from V and 0 bases from J, with 8 bases between. CDR1 SGHTA and CDR2 FQGTGA come from the germline V gene. CDR3 region: CASSLGGRSYEQYF. The CDR3 bases are TGTGCCAGCAGCTTAGGGGGCCGCTCCTACGAGCAGTACTTC.

The rearrangement links TRBV5-1 to TRBJ1-2; D perhaps matches TRBD1 (5 bases). From germline, CDR1 is SGHRS and CDR2 YFSETQ. Trimming took off 4 bases at V and 4 bases at J, with 20 bases between the two ends. The CDR3 sequence is 16 residues long. CDR3 sequence: CASSLTEDGGAYGYTF. The CDR3 DNA reads as TGCGCCAGCAGCCTCACTGAGGACGGTGGGGCCTATGGCTACACCTTC.

V is TRBV18 and J is TRBJ2-5; no clear D. CDR3 size: 14 residues. V was shortened by 6 bases and J by 3 bases, with 14 bases between the two germline ends. CDR1 and CDR2 (germline): KGHSH, LQKENI. Written as DNA, the CDR3 is TGTGCCAGCTCCTTTCGTGCTAATGAAGAGACCCAGTACTTC. Translation gives CASSFRANEETQYF.

The gene calls are TRBV28 and TRBJ2-5, with D tentatively TRBD1 (5 bases). Per the germline V gene, CDR1 is MDHEN and CDR2 is SYDVKM. V was cut by 2 bases and J by 5 bases, with 21 bases left in between. The length of the CDR3 is 17 residues. The CDR3, as DNA: TGTGCCAGCAGTTTAGAGCCACTCCAGGGATCGGAGGAGACCCAGTACTTC. Translating gives CASSLEPLQGSEETQYF.

The chain has TRBV28 and TRBJ2-2; D gene uncertain. V lost 7 bases and J lost 3, with 12 bases in between. The CDR3 has 14 amino acids. Germline V lookup: CDR1 MDHEN, CDR2 SYDVKM. DNA of the CDR3: TGTGCCAGCATTTTCAGGCAAGACACCGGGGAGCTGTTTTTT. This codes for CASIFRQDTGELFF.

This clone was recorded a few times. This chain connects TRBV27 to TRBJ2-1; unclear D gene. Trimming cost V 3 bases and J 6 bases, with 3 bases left between them. This CDR3 has 11 amino acids. Germline CDR1 reads MNHEY; CDR2 reads SMNVEV (reference sequence). Here the CDR3 DNA reads TGTGCCAGCAGTTTCATCAATGAGCAGTTCTTC. It translates to CASSFINEQFF.

The rearrangement joins TRBV30 to TRBJ2-7, with a tentative D call TRBD1 (5 bases). V was clipped by 0 bases and J by 4 bases, with 16 bases between them. The V gene's germline CDR1 is GTSNPN and CDR2 SVGIG (reference sequence). There are 15 residues in the CDR3. The CDR3 reads CAWSVGDSRFYEQYF. In nucleotides, the CDR3 is TGTGCCTGGAGTGTAGGTGACAGCAGATTTTACGAGCAGTACTTC.

The rearrangement joins TRBV18 to TRBJ1-2; TRBD1 matches at 8 bases. The CDR3 runs to 14 residues. J lost 4 bases, V lost 6 bases, and 7 bases had no gene match. From germline, CDR1 is KGHSH and CDR2 LQKENI. CDR3 bases: TGTGCCAGCTCGATGGACAGGGCCCTCTATGGCTACACCTTC. Its protein product is CASSMDRALYGYTF.

The V call is TRBV6-4, the J call TRBJ2-7; no definite D call. The germline V and J ends were trimmed by 8 bases and 1 base, with 3 bases remaining between them. The germline V gene encodes CDR1 MRHNA and CDR2 SNTAGT. This CDR3 region has 10 residues. Here the CDR3 DNA reads TGTGCCAGCCATTCCTACGAGCAGTACTTC. As protein: CASHSYEQYF.

This clone has just a few counts. V and J are TRBV10-3 and TRBJ2-1; D is possibly TRBD1 (7 bases). The CDR3 totals 15 residues. V lost 4 bases and J 9 bases, leaving 19 bases between the germline ends. The germline gives CDR1 ENHRY, CDR2 SYGVKD. CDR3: CAISGRLVQGGEQFF. CDR3 nucleotides: TGTGCCATCAGTGGACGACTAGTCCAGGGGGGTGAGCAGTTCTTC.

Here the CDR3 DNA reads TGTGCCAGCTCACCAGACAGTTTGAACACTGAAGCTTTCTTT. It translates to CASSPDSLNTEAFF. The chain carries TRBV18 and TRBJ1-1; possible D gene TRBD1, 5 bases. The V gene lost 2 bases and the J gene lost 0 bases, with 7 bases spanning the gap. The length of the CDR3 is 14 residues. Germline CDR1 and CDR2: KGHSH and LQKENI.

The rearrangement joins TRBV30 to TRBJ1-3; the match to TRBD1 covers 7 bases. Looked up from germline, CDR1 is GTSNPN and CDR2 is SVGIG (reference sequence). The trim removed 0 bases at V and 0 bases at J, leaving 11 bases unmatched. The CDR3 contains 18 residues. The CDR3, as DNA: TGTGCCTGGAGTGTACCTCACGGAAAGGGGGCCTCTGGAAACACCATATATTTT. Protein sequence: CAWSVPHGKGASGNTIYF.

The rearrangement joins TRBV7-8 to TRBJ2-7; possible D gene TRBD1, 5 bases. V was clipped by 2 bases and J by 2 bases, with 7 bases between them. CDR1 is SGHVS and CDR2 is FQNEAQ in the germline V gene. The length of the CDR3 is 13 residues. CDR3 bases: TGTGCCAGCAGCTTATCAGGGACCTACGAGCAGTACTTC. Protein product: CASSLSGTYEQYF.

This chain joins TRBV7-9 and TRBJ2-2, with TRBD2 identical over 15 bases. The CDR3 sequence is 17 residues long. Germline trimming cut 7 bases from V and 6 bases from J; bases unmatched to any gene: 9. Germline V CDR1 and CDR2: SEHNR, FQNEAQ (reference sequence). This CDR3 is CASTRTSGGGWAGELFF. For the CDR3, the DNA is TGTGCCAGCACCCGGACTAGCGGGGGGGGATGGGCCGGGGAGCTGTTTTTT.

This clone was seen a handful of times. V usage is TRBV27 and J usage is TRBJ2-7, with TRBD1 matching 9 bases. Germline CDR1 reads MNHEY; CDR2 reads SMNVEV (reference sequence). V was pared by 6 bases and J by 3 bases, with 9 bases of the junction left unmatched. The CDR3 has 15 residues. The CDR3 DNA reads TGTGCCAGCAGCCGGGACAGGGCCACTGACTACGAGCAGTACTTC. It translates to CASSRDRATDYEQYF.

This chain links TRBV5-1 with TRBJ2-7, with 12 bases that match TRBD1. The CDR3 runs 16 residues. CDR1 and CDR2 (germline): SGHRS, YFSETQ. V shed 0 bases, J shed 5 bases, and the junction held 6 bases outside the gene matches. The CDR3 bases are TGCGCCAGCAGCTTGGGGTGGGGACAGGGGGCACACGAGCAGTACTTC. This sequence encodes CASSLGWGQGAHEQYF.

The V and J genes are TRBV7-8 and TRBJ2-5, with D hard to call. This CDR3 comprises 14 residues. Germline values: CDR1 SGHVS, CDR2 FQNEAQ. Trimming stripped 6 bases from V and 1 base from J, with 12 bases between. CDR3 DNA: TGTGCCAGCAGTCAAAGTGAGGTCCAAGAGACCCAGTACTTC. Translation: CASSQSEVQETQYF. The whole variable domain, filled in from reference TRBV7-8 and TRBJ2-5, reads GAGVSQSPRYKVAKRGQDVALRCDPISGHVSLFWYQQALGQGPEFLTYFQNEAQLDKSGLPSDRFFAERPEGSVSTLKIQRTQQEDSAVYLCASSQSEVQETQYFGPGTRLLVL.

This clone appeared a single time. This chain connects TRBV19 to TRBJ2-1, with 9 bases matching TRBD2. CDR1 LNHDA and CDR2 SQIVND come from the germline V gene (reference sequence). After removal of 6 bases from V and 6 bases from J, the junction contained 3 bases not matched to a gene. CDR3 length equals 13 residues. The CDR3 here is CASRARGGNEQFF. Here the CDR3 DNA reads TGTGCCAGTAGGGCGCGGGGGGGCAATGAGCAGTTCTTC.

The rearrangement links TRBV18 to TRBJ2-7; D may be TRBD1 (6 bases). Germline V gives CDR1 KGHSH, CDR2 LQKENI. The V end lost 0 bases, the J end lost 5 bases, and 14 bases lay between the germline ends. The CDR3 is made up of 15 amino acids. The CDR3 here is CASSPPILQGNEQYF. CDR3 DNA sequence: TGTGCCAGCTCACCACCGATTTTACAGGGTAACGAGCAGTACTTC. The whole variable domain, filled in from reference TRBV18 and TRBJ2-7, reads NAGVMQNPRHLVRRRGQEARLRCSPMKGHSHVYWYRQLPEEGLKFMVYLQKENIIDESGMPKERFSAEFPKEGPSILRIQQVVRGDSAAYFCASSPPILQGNEQYFGPGTRLTVT.

The chain recombines TRBV7-6 with TRBJ2-7; 11 positions match TRBD1. This CDR3 is built from 14 residues. J was trimmed by 3 bases and V by 5 bases; bases with no gene match: 3. Per germline, CDR1 SGHVS and CDR2 FNYEAQ. This chain's CDR3 is CASSPGTGGYEQYF. The CDR3 nucleotides read TGTGCCAGCAGCCCAGGGACAGGGGGCTACGAGCAGTACTTC.

V and J are TRBV18 and TRBJ1-1; D unresolved. Germline CDR1 KGHSH, CDR2 LQKENI. The CDR3 has 12 residues. V lost 3 bases to trimming and J lost 4 bases, with 6 bases between them. This chain's CDR3 is CASSPQATEAFF. DNA of the CDR3: TGTGCCAGCTCACCCCAGGCCACTGAAGCTTTCTTT.

The rearrangement uses TRBV29-1 and TRBJ1-4; D might be TRBD1 (5 bases). V was pared by 6 bases and J by 7 bases, with 9 bases between. The CDR3 is 11 amino acids. The germline CDR1 and CDR2 sequences are SQVTM and ANQGSEA. This CDR3 is CSVIGVEKLFF. DNA for the CDR3: TGCAGCGTGATAGGGGTTGAAAAACTGTTTTTT. Filled out from reference TRBV29-1 and TRBJ1-4, the complete variable domain reads SAVISQKPSRDICQRGTSLTIQCQVDSQVTMMFWYRQQPGQSLTLIATANQGSEATYESGFVIDKFPISRPNLTFSTLTVSNMSPEDSSIYLCSVIGVEKLFFGSGTQLSVL.

This clone was recorded only once. The rearrangement joins TRBV6-1 to TRBJ2-3; D remains unclear. Trimming cost V 6 bases and J 0 bases, with 13 bases left between them. The CDR3 is made up of 15 amino acids. CDR1 and CDR2 (germline): MNHNS, SASEGT. The CDR3 bases are TGTGCCAGCAGCCCCCTAGAGTCTAGCACAGATACGCAGTATTTT. This gives the protein CASSPLESSTDTQYF.

The rearrangement joins TRBV9 to TRBJ1-2; 7 bases map to TRBD1. The V gene end was trimmed by 2 bases and the J gene end by 6 bases; junction bases not matched to a gene: 7. The CDR3 has 14 residues. The germline V gene encodes CDR1 SGDLS and CDR2 YYNGEE. The CDR3 loop reads CASSVDRVGDGYTF. CDR3 in DNA: TGTGCCAGCAGCGTTGACAGGGTTGGCGATGGCTACACCTTC.

The genes are TRBV28 and TRBJ2-7; TRBD2 is a possible D gene (5 bases). This CDR3 region has 12 residues. The ends were cut back, 5 bases at V and 8 bases at J, with 13 bases in the middle. Germline-derived CDR1 and CDR2 are MDHEN and SYDVKM. CDR3 amino acids: CASSADRGKQYF. DNA for the CDR3: TGTGCCAGCAGTGCCGACCGGGGAAAGCAGTACTTC.

The rearrangement links TRBV5-1 to TRBJ1-1; 10 bases match TRBD1. This CDR3 spans 14 amino acids. CDR1 is SGHRS, CDR2 YFSETQ, per germline. The ends lost 4 bases at V and 4 bases at J; junction bases unmatched: 4. The CDR3 DNA reads TGCGCCAGCAGCATGAGGGACAGGGGCACTGAAGCTTTCTTT. Protein product: CASSMRDRGTEAFF.